A single TCR beta chain is shown here with its context. This sample stems from a study of blood T cell repertoires in COVID-19. Study-wide context: Researchers got acute and convalescent COVID-19 samples from the United States, Italy and Spain.

Per the original data handling: It was from reference gene primer amplification that nucleated cell counts were estimated. Sequencing used immunoSEQ multiplex PCR; TCRdb keeps in-frame clones, though not all of them. From that table come the V and J calls and clone size; the DNA was used to work out D and trimming. The sample holds about 85,000 clones, about 91% seen once. V was cut by 4 bases and J by 8 bases, with 12 bases left in between. Germline V lookup: CDR1 MNHEY, CDR2 SVGAGI. The CDR3 is 12 residues long. Sequenced sample: peripheral blood. The chain joins TRBV6-5 to TRBJ2-7; tentative D call: TRBD2 (7 bases). This TCR came from a human donor with active COVID-19. The donor label of this sample is uncertain. Here the CDR3 DNA reads TGTGCCAGCAGTTCCGGGGGGCTTAAGCAGTACTTC. It specifies CASSSGGLKQYF.